Only a few counts were recorded for the clone carrying this T cell receptor beta chain. This entry is derived from a study of identical twins. Unique molecular identifiers were in the cDNA, with template-switch universal primer binding. Via MiXCR, TCRdb re-called the 5' RACE reads, giving one row per CDR3 protein. The profile shows some 730,000 distinct CDR3 sequences, 15% to 20% of them singletons. CDR3 length: 13 residues. Trimming removed 5 bases at V and 2 bases at J, with 10 bases between. Germline CDR1 is MNHNS and CDR2 is SASEGT. This sample also appeared in a second study, on T cells expressing NK-cell markers.

The rearrangement links TRBV6-1 to TRBJ2-7; D uncertain. The sample taken for sequencing was PBMCs. The TCR was taken from a young woman in good health. CDR3 in DNA: TGTGCCAGCAGTCCCGAGGTTCCCTACGAGCAGTACTTC. It codes for CASSPEVPYEQYF.